These 21 T cell receptor beta chains share one sample of origin, sequenced in a study of shared clonotypes between healthy human individuals. Data came from immunoSEQ multiplex PCR; TCRdb stores just in-frame clones and leaves some out. The table records more than 1.2 million clones, approximately 98.5% of them present only once. Sequencing was done on a sample of naive CD4+ T cells sorted from blood. Subset noted: CD45RA+ positively selected. The receptors originated from a young man in good health.

The chain employs TRBV19 and TRBJ2-3; maybe TRBD2 (6 bases). Germline CDR1 LNHDA, CDR2 SQIVND (reference sequence). The CDR3 runs to 14 residues. Deletions cut 7 bases from V and 2 bases from J, with 13 bases between. The CDR3: CASKRLADTDTQYF. The CDR3 nucleotides read TGTGCCAGTAAAAGATTAGCGGACACAGATACGCAGTATTTT. The full variable domain, completed using reference TRBV19 and TRBJ2-3, is DGGITQSPKYLFRKEGQNVTLSCEQNLNHDAMYWYRQDPGQGLRLIYYSQIVNDFQKGDIAEGYSVSREKKESFPLTVTSAQKNPTAFYLCASKRLADTDTQYFGPGTRLTVL.

This clone is a singleton in its sample. The chain recombines TRBV14 with TRBJ2-1; TRBD2 agrees at 11 bases. V was clipped by 5 bases and J by 4 bases; unmatched bases: 10. CDR1 is SGHDN, CDR2 FVKESK, per germline. The CDR3 runs to 17 residues. CDR3 DNA sequence: TGTGCCAGCAGCGTAAACCTAGCGGGAGGATTATACAATGAGCAGTTCTTC. Its translation is CASSVNLAGGLYNEQFF.

The V gene is TRBV11-3, the J gene TRBJ2-1; TRBD2 matches at 7 bases. CDR1 is SGHNT, CDR2 YENEEA, per germline. Trimming took 1 base from V and 8 from J; bases not matched to a gene: 5. This CDR3 spans 14 amino acids. The CDR3 is CASSLGGRGYEQFF. In DNA form, the CDR3 reads TGTGCCAGCAGCTTAGGCGGGAGAGGCTATGAGCAGTTCTTC.

This rearrangement joins TRBV18 to TRBJ2-7, with 10 bases matching TRBD2. The CDR3 is 16 amino acids. The J segment lost 0 bases and the V segment lost 3 bases, leaving 5 bases of the junction unmatched. Germline V lookup: CDR1 KGHSH, CDR2 LQKENI. The CDR3 spells CASSPYGTSDSYEQYF. The CDR3 bases are TGTGCCAGCTCACCTTACGGGACTAGCGACTCCTACGAGCAGTACTTC. The whole variable domain, filled in from reference TRBV18 and TRBJ2-7, reads NAGVMQNPRHLVRRRGQEARLRCSPMKGHSHVYWYRQLPEEGLKFMVYLQKENIIDESGMPKERFSAEFPKEGPSILRIQQVVRGDSAAYFCASSPYGTSDSYEQYFGPGTRLTVT.

CDR3 amino acids: CASSISQGKQPQHF. The CDR3 DNA is TGTGCCAGTAGTATTAGCCAGGGGAAGCAGCCCCAGCATTTT. The V call is TRBV19, the J call TRBJ1-5; maybe TRBD1 (6 bases). Germline V lookup: CDR1 LNHDA, CDR2 SQIVND (reference sequence). Trimming shortened V by 3 bases and J by 7 bases, and 13 bases separated the two germline ends. The CDR3 has 14 amino acids.

The chain combines TRBV7-6 with TRBJ2-2; D gene unclear. Germline V gene data show CDR1 as SGHVS and CDR2 as FNYEAQ. The ends were cut back, 1 base at V and 6 bases at J, with 6 bases in the middle. The CDR3 has 13 residues. The CDR3 reads CASSLGSPGELFF. The CDR3 DNA reads TGTGCCAGCAGCTTAGGTAGCCCCGGGGAGCTGTTTTTT.

This chain uses TRBV29-1 with TRBJ2-5; 12 bases line up with TRBD2. V shed 7 bases and J 3 bases; nucleotides not matched to a gene: 3. CDR1 and CDR2 from the germline V gene are SQVTM and ANQGSEA. The CDR3 totals 13 residues. CDR3 DNA sequence: TGCAGCGGCTGGACTAGCGGGAAAGAGACCCAGTACTTC. Translating gives CSGWTSGKETQYF.

The CDR3 DNA reads TGTGCCAGCAGTTTGTTGATCCCTACGACAGGGGGACGGTCCTACGAGCAGTACTTC. This codes for CASSLLIPTTGGRSYEQYF. The chain couples TRBV27 to TRBJ2-7; TRBD1 matches at 9 bases. With V trimmed by 3 bases and J by 1 base, 16 bases remained unmatched. The CDR3 covers 19 residues. Germline loops: CDR1 MNHEY, CDR2 SMNVEV (reference sequence).

The chain joins TRBV10-1 to TRBJ2-5; D may be TRBD2 (5 bases). Germline V gene lookup returns CDR1 WNHNN and CDR2 SYGVQD (reference sequence). This CDR3 region has 17 residues. Trimming removed 4 bases from V and 5 bases from J, with 23 bases in between. The CDR3 loop is CASSGGSYPREAETQYF. The CDR3 DNA is TGCGCCAGCAGTGGCGGTAGCTACCCCCGGGAAGCGGAGACCCAGTACTTC.

The chain couples TRBV28 to TRBJ1-1; D remains ambiguous. The ends were cut back, 3 bases at V and 4 bases at J, with 6 bases in the middle. Germline-derived CDR1 and CDR2 are MDHEN and SYDVKM. The CDR3 is 12 residues long. CDR3 sequence (DNA): TGTGCCAGCAGTTTCATATCCACTGAAGCTTTCTTT. Translation: CASSFISTEAFF.

V usage is TRBV7-6 and J usage is TRBJ2-5; no reliable D call. Trimming left V 4 bases short and J 4 bases short, with 25 bases between. Germline-derived CDR1 and CDR2 are SGHVS and FNYEAQ. This CDR3 has 18 amino acids. DNA for the CDR3: TGTGCCAGCAGCTCCCGGTCGGGCCGATACGATGGCTCAGAGACCCAGTACTTC. Translating it yields CASSSRSGRYDGSETQYF.

As to this clone: The identical CDR3 is also encoded by other nucleotide sequences in the sample. The CDR3 loop is CASSPPGQETQYF. The CDR3 DNA follows: TGTGCCAGCAGCCCCCCGGGGCAAGAGACCCAGTACTTC. The chain is built from TRBV7-3 and TRBJ2-5; perhaps TRBD2 as D (5 bases). The germline V and J ends were trimmed by 5 bases and 2 bases, with 9 bases remaining between them. The CDR3 covers 13 residues. The germline CDR1 and CDR2 sequences are SGHTA and FQGTGA. The full variable domain, its missing parts supplied by reference TRBV7-3 and TRBJ2-5, is GAGVSQTPSNKVTEKGKYVELRCDPISGHTALYWYRQSLGQGPEFLIYFQGTGAADDSGLPNDRFFAVRPEGSVSTLKIQRTERGDSAVYLCASSPPGQETQYFGPGTRLLVL.

The CDR3 region is CASSIRLAGVSETQYF. CDR3 nucleotides: TGTGCCAGCAGTATTAGGCTAGCGGGAGTATCAGAGACCCAGTACTTC. The chain uses TRBV11-3 and TRBJ2-5; TRBD2 matches at 10 bases. The V gene's germline CDR1 is SGHNT and CDR2 YENEEA. V lost 6 bases, J lost 4 bases, and 11 bases stayed unmatched. The CDR3 runs to 16 residues.

The V call is TRBV7-2, the J call TRBJ2-5; D possibly corresponds to TRBD2 (6 bases). There are 14 residues in the CDR3. Germline V gene lookup returns CDR1 SGHTA and CDR2 FQGNSA. V was clipped by 5 bases and J by 2 bases, with 12 bases between them. Written as DNA, the CDR3 is TGTGCCAGCAGCCCGGGACTCACACAAGAGACCCAGTACTTC. Its protein product is CASSPGLTQETQYF.

V gene TRBV28 combines with J gene TRBJ1-1, with D unclear. This CDR3 has 13 amino acids. Germline V gene data show CDR1 as MDHEN and CDR2 as SYDVKM. V was trimmed by 7 bases and J by 4 bases, leaving 13 bases between them. The CDR3 DNA reads TGTGCCAGCAAGGGCCCAAGAGGCACTGAAGCTTTCTTT. This sequence encodes CASKGPRGTEAFF.

This rearrangement joins TRBV7-2 to TRBJ2-7; 7 bases map to TRBD2. Germline assignment: CDR1 SGHTA and CDR2 FQGNSA. The trim removed 3 bases at V and 12 bases at J, leaving 14 bases unmatched. CDR3 length equals 14 residues. CDR3 region: CASSFGHGGTKLYF. The CDR3 DNA is TGTGCCAGCAGCTTCGGGCACGGGGGGACCAAGCTGTACTTC. Full variable domain (remainder filled in from reference TRBV7-2 and TRBJ2-7): GAGVSQSPSNKVTEKGKDVELRCDPISGHTALYWYRQSLGQGLEFLIYFQGNSAPDKSGLPSDRFSAERTGGSVSTLTIQRTQQEDSAVYLCASSFGHGGTKLYFGPGTRLTVT.

As regards this clone: Other DNA variants within this sample encode the same CDR3. This chain links TRBV5-1 with TRBJ2-1; 12 bases match TRBD2. With 3 bases clipped from V and 7 bases from J, the junction kept 2 bases outside the gene matches. Germline lookup yields CDR1 SGHRS and CDR2 YFSETQ. The CDR3 extends over 14 amino acids. CDR3 sequence reads: CASSSLAGGNEQFF. DNA of the CDR3: TGCGCCAGCAGCTCCCTAGCGGGAGGGAATGAGCAGTTCTTC.

This clone was detected only once. The chain joins TRBV18 to TRBJ2-7; tentatively, D is TRBD2 (5 bases). CDR3 size: 14 residues. The V end lost 1 base, the J end lost 3 bases, and 10 bases lay between the germline ends. Germline V gives CDR1 KGHSH, CDR2 LQKENI. In DNA, the CDR3 is TGTGCCAGCTCACCACGAGGGCCGGGCTACGAGCAGTACTTC. Translating gives CASSPRGPGYEQYF.

The genes are TRBV7-9 and TRBJ2-5; tentative D call: TRBD2 (6 bases). The CDR3 extends over 16 amino acids. V was pared by 3 bases and J by 2 bases, with 16 bases between. Germline values: CDR1 SEHNR, CDR2 FQNEAQ (reference sequence). The CDR3 DNA follows: TGTGCCAGCAGCTTTAGTTCTTTGGCGGGACAAGAGACCCAGTACTTC. This encodes CASSFSSLAGQETQYF.

V gene TRBV5-1 combines with J gene TRBJ2-1; no clear D. V lost 0 bases to trimming and J lost 6 bases, with 13 bases between them. Germline lookup yields CDR1 SGHRS and CDR2 YFSETQ. The CDR3 has 15 residues. In DNA form, the CDR3 reads TGCGCCAGCAGCTTGGGAGGTTACAGCGCCAATGAGCAGTTCTTC. Its protein product is CASSLGGYSANEQFF.

This clone is a singleton in its sample. CDR3 DNA sequence: TGTGCCAGCAGCACTAGACAGGGGGCTTTGGAGACCCAGTACTTC. Translating gives CASSTRQGALETQYF. The rearrangement links TRBV7-8 to TRBJ2-5; TRBD1 agrees at 10 bases. The junction had 8 bases not matched to a gene; V was cut back by 5 bases and J by 5 bases. This CDR3 spans 15 amino acids. Germline V CDR1 and CDR2: SGHVS, FQNEAQ.